These 12 T cell receptor beta chains were sequenced from one sample in a study of monozygotic twins with inflammatory bowel disease. TCRdb re-called the 5' RACE reads, yielding one record per CDR3 amino acid sequence without DNA. The sample holds 140,000 to 150,000 distinct CDR3 sequences. The sequenced sample was blood. These receptors all come from a human donor with ulcerative colitis or Crohn's disease, or a healthy co-twin of an affected twin (not recorded which).

The chain joins TRBV5-1 to TRBJ1-1; the TCRdb D gene call, TRBD1, has no DNA to confirm it. Germline-derived CDR1 and CDR2 are SGHRS and YFSETQ. The length of the CDR3 is 15 residues. The CDR3 reads CASSSEGTSTNLAFF.

V and J are TRBV19 and TRBJ2-5; TCRdb gives TRBD2 as the D gene, but with no DNA this cannot be confirmed. The CDR3 is made up of 15 amino acids. Germline-derived CDR1 and CDR2 are LNHDA and SQIVND (reference sequence). The CDR3 is CASSPEGRYHETQYF.

J is TRBJ1-1 and V is TRBV5-1. This CDR3 spans 11 amino acids. CDR1 and CDR2 (germline): SGHRS, YFSETQ. CDR3 protein: CASSLDGEAFF.

The gene calls are TRBV29-1 and TRBJ2-2; TCRdb returns TRBD1, unconfirmable since there is no DNA. Germline CDR1 reads SQVTM; CDR2 reads ANQGSEA. The CDR3 is made up of 15 amino acids. This CDR3 is CSVHRGDKNTGELFF.

The chain recombines TRBV18 with TRBJ2-7. The length of the CDR3 is 15 residues. Germline V gives CDR1 KGHSH, CDR2 LQKENI. The CDR3 sequence: CASSPQGLGTYEQYF.

This rearrangement joins TRBV18 to TRBJ2-1; the D call of TRBD2 rests on TCRdb alone, since no DNA is present to check it. Germline CDR1 KGHSH, CDR2 LQKENI. This CDR3 has 15 amino acids. CDR3: CASSPLTRTSDEQFF. Using reference TRBV18 and TRBJ2-1 for the parts outside the CDR3, the full variable domain is NAGVMQNPRHLVRRRGQEARLRCSPMKGHSHVYWYRQLPEEGLKFMVYLQKENIIDESGMPKERFSAEFPKEGPSILRIQQVVRGDSAAYFCASSPLTRTSDEQFFGPGTRLTVL.

J is TRBJ1-1 and V is TRBV7-9. Germline values: CDR1 SEHNR, CDR2 FQNEAQ (reference sequence). There are 13 residues in the CDR3. The CDR3 is CASSIDKNTEAFF.

The chain carries TRBV7-8 and TRBJ1-2; the TCRdb D gene call, TRBD1, has no DNA to confirm it. CDR1 is SGHVS, CDR2 FQNEAQ, per germline. The CDR3 loop spans 15 amino acids. This chain's CDR3 is CASSGGTGGNYGYTF.

V usage is TRBV20-1 and J usage is TRBJ2-7; TCRdb selects TRBD2, and the lack of DNA leaves this call unchecked. Per the germline V gene, CDR1 is DFQATT and CDR2 is SNEGSKA (reference sequence). This CDR3 comprises 16 residues. CDR3 sequence: CSARDLSGQFSYEQYF.

The rearrangement joins TRBV7-2 to TRBJ2-7; TCRdb picks TRBD1, but there is no DNA to check that call. The length of the CDR3 is 16 residues. In germline, CDR1 is SGHTA, CDR2 FQGNSA. The CDR3: CASSLVIEQGNYEQYF.

The chain couples TRBV28 to TRBJ2-5. The CDR3 totals 15 residues. Germline-derived CDR1 and CDR2 are MDHEN and SYDVKM. CDR3 loop: CASSLTDRHQETQYF.

This chain joins TRBV29-1 and TRBJ2-7. Germline CDR1 reads SQVTM; CDR2 reads ANQGSEA. The CDR3 spans 12 residues. The CDR3: CSAGHYAYEQYF.